This T cell receptor beta chain was sequenced for a study of T-cell reconstitution after alpha-beta-depleted transplantation in children. TCRbeta library construction was performed incorporating unique molecular identifiers. TCRdb ran MiXCR on the PCR reads and lists one entry per CDR3 protein. Of 100,000 to 120,000 distinct CDR3 sequences in the sample, about a tenth were seen once. This clonotype came up many times. This CDR3 region has 14 residues. Germline V gives CDR1 LGHDT, CDR2 YNNKEL (reference sequence). The ends were cut back, 1 base at V and 6 bases at J, with 7 bases in the middle. The V gene is TRBV3-1, the J gene TRBJ1-6; D might be TRBD1 (6 bases). The TCR was taken from a human donor who donated a stem cell graft to a child with acute lymphoblastic leukemia. Source: PBMCs from the stem cell graft donor, taken from the stem cell graft. The CDR3 DNA sequence: TGTGCCAGCAGCCAAGGGACAGCTAATTCACCCCTCCACTTT. This encodes CASSQGTANSPLHF.